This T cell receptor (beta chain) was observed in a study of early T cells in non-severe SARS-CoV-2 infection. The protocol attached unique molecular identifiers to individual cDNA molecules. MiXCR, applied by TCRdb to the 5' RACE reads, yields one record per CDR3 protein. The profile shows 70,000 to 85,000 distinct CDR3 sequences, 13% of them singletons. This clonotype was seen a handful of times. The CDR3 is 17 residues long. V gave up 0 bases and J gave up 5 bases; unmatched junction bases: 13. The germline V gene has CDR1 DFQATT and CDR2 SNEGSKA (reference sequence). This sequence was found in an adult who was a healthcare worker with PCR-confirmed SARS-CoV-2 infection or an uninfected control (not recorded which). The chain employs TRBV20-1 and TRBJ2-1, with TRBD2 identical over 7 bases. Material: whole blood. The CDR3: CSARDFRGRAHDNEQFF. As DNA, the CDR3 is TGCAGTGCTAGAGATTTTCGGGGGAGGGCCCACGACAATGAGCAGTTCTTC.